This is a list of T cell receptor beta chains from one sample in a study of T cells in Graves' hyperthyroidism and ophthalmopathy. TCRdb reprocessed the multiplex PCR reads with MiXCR, giving one entry per CDR3 protein. The sample shows some 740,000 distinct CDR3 sequences, approximately 15% of them seen only once. The sample comprised blood. Source of these receptors: a woman under 30 with Graves' hyperthyroidism. Both conserved end residues are part of each CDR3. The order of the fields is J gene, D gene, V gene, clone size, CDR3 DNA, CDR3 protein. A D gene is named only where the DNA matches it firmly. Not all rows give a size; the values are once, few, many and, for expanded clones, a class.

j_call: TRBJ2-4; d_call: .; v_call: TRBV7-2; clone_size: few; cdr3_nt: TGTGCCAGCAGCTTAGTGGACGTAAACATTCAGTACTTC; cdr3_aa: CASSLVDVNIQYF
j_call: TRBJ2-5; d_call: TRBD2; v_call: TRBV20-1; clone_size: many; cdr3_nt: TGCAGTGCTAGGCATAGCGGGAGAGGCGAGACCCAGTACTTC; cdr3_aa: CSARHSGRGETQYF
j_call: TRBJ1-1; d_call: .; v_call: TRBV5-1; clone_size: .; cdr3_nt: TGCGCCAGCAAAAGGGAGGGCCTGAACACTGAAGCTTTCTTT; cdr3_aa: CASKREGLNTEAFF
j_call: TRBJ2-3; d_call: .; v_call: TRBV5-1; clone_size: many; cdr3_nt: TGCGCCAGCAGCTTGTTCGGGCCTAGCACAGATACGCAGTATTTT; cdr3_aa: CASSLFGPSTDTQYF
j_call: TRBJ2-1; d_call: TRBD2; v_call: TRBV20-1; clone_size: many; cdr3_nt: TGCAGTGTGACTAGCGGGAGCTCCTACAATGAGCAGTTCTTC; cdr3_aa: CSVTSGSSYNEQFF
j_call: TRBJ1-6; d_call: .; v_call: TRBV6-1; clone_size: .; cdr3_nt: TGTGCCAGCAATAGGGGACTGAAAGTCAATTCACCCCTCCACTTT; cdr3_aa: CASNRGLKVNSPLHF
j_call: TRBJ1-2; d_call: .; v_call: TRBV4-3; clone_size: many; cdr3_nt: TGCGCCAGCAGCCAGGGAGGTCAGGCTGCTAACTATGGCTACACCTTC; cdr3_aa: CASSQGGQAANYGYTF
j_call: TRBJ2-1; d_call: TRBD2; v_call: TRBV20-1; clone_size: many; cdr3_nt: TGCAGTGCTAGTGCGGGGGGCTCCTACAATGAGCAGTTCTTC; cdr3_aa: CSASAGGSYNEQFF
j_call: TRBJ1-1; d_call: .; v_call: TRBV7-8; clone_size: .; cdr3_nt: TGTGCCAGCAGCTCGAGACAGTGGAACACTGAAGCTTTCTTT; cdr3_aa: CASSSRQWNTEAFF
j_call: TRBJ2-7; d_call: TRBD1; v_call: TRBV5-1; clone_size: few; cdr3_nt: TGCGCCAGCAGCGAAGACAGGGCTGTAAGGTCCGAGCAGTACTTC; cdr3_aa: CASSEDRAVRSEQYF
j_call: TRBJ2-5; d_call: .; v_call: TRBV7-9; clone_size: .; cdr3_nt: TGTGCCAGCAGGAGAGGACAGCTCAACGAAGAGACCCAGTACTTC; cdr3_aa: CASRRGQLNEETQYF
j_call: TRBJ2-7; d_call: .; v_call: TRBV20-1; clone_size: many; cdr3_nt: TGCAGTGCTAGAGGGGACCGGGTAGGGGAGCAGTACTTC; cdr3_aa: CSARGDRVGEQYF
j_call: TRBJ2-2; d_call: .; v_call: TRBV6-4; clone_size: few; cdr3_nt: TGTGCCAGCAGTGATCCCGGGCGCGTCCAACCACGGGATACCGGGGAGCTGTTTTTT; cdr3_aa: CASSDPGRVQPRDTGELFF